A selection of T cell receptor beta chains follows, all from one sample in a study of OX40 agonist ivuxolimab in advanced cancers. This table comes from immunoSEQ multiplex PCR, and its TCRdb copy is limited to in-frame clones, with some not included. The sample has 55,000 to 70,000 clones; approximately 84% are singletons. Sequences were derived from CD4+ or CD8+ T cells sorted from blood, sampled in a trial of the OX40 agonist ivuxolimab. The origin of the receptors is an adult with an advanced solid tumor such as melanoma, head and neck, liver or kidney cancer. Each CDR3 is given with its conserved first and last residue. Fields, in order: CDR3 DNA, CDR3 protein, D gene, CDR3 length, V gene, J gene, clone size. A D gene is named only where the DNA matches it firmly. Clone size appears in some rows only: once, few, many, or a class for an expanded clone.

cdr3_nt: TGTGCCAGCAGTTCAGACCACTACAATGAGCAGTTCTTC
cdr3_aa: CASSSDHYNEQFF
d_call: .
cdr3_length: 13
v_call: TRBV27
j_call: TRBJ2-1
clone_size: .

cdr3_nt: TGTGCCAGCAGCTTGGCAGGGACCGAGCAGTACTTC
cdr3_aa: CASSLAGTEQYF
d_call: .
cdr3_length: 12
v_call: TRBV5-4
j_call: TRBJ2-7
clone_size: once

cdr3_nt: TGTGCCAGCAGCCGAACTTACAGGGATTCACCCCTCCACTTT
cdr3_aa: CASSRTYRDSPLHF
d_call: .
cdr3_length: 14
v_call: TRBV5-8
j_call: TRBJ1-6
clone_size: .

cdr3_nt: TGCGCCAGCAGCCAGGGACTAGCGGGTCTAGACCGGGTGGGAAACATTCAGTACTTC
cdr3_aa: CASSQGLAGLDRVGNIQYF
d_call: TRBD2
cdr3_length: 19
v_call: TRBV4-1
j_call: TRBJ2-4
clone_size: once

cdr3_nt: TGTGCCAGCAGTTCAGGACGCGACAATGAGCAGTTCTTC
cdr3_aa: CASSSGRDNEQFF
d_call: .
cdr3_length: 13
v_call: TRBV7-8
j_call: TRBJ2-1
clone_size: once

cdr3_nt: TGTGCCAGCAGCCCGCCCCGGTCAGTCCTATCCGCGAACACCGGGGAGCTGTTTTTT
cdr3_aa: CASSPPRSVLSANTGELFF
d_call: .
cdr3_length: 19
v_call: TRBV7-9
j_call: TRBJ2-2
clone_size: .

cdr3_nt: TGTGCCAGCAGTGACTACGTAGGGGCTGAAGCTTTCTTT
cdr3_aa: CASSDYVGAEAFF
d_call: .
cdr3_length: 13
v_call: TRBV6-1
j_call: TRBJ1-1
clone_size: once

cdr3_nt: TGTGCCAGCAGCCCCCGCGGTAGCGAGAGGAGGGAGCAGTACTTC
cdr3_aa: CASSPRGSERREQYF
d_call: .
cdr3_length: 15
v_call: TRBV9
j_call: TRBJ2-7
clone_size: .

cdr3_nt: TGTGCCAGCAGTTCGGGGGAGGTGGAGACCCAGTACTTC
cdr3_aa: CASSSGEVETQYF
d_call: .
cdr3_length: 13
v_call: TRBV6-5
j_call: TRBJ2-5
clone_size: .

cdr3_nt: TGTGCCAGCAGTCTCGGGTCCTCCTACGAGCAGTACTTC
cdr3_aa: CASSLGSSYEQYF
d_call: .
cdr3_length: 13
v_call: TRBV6-5
j_call: TRBJ2-7
clone_size: .

cdr3_nt: TGTGCCAGCAGCTTATCCGGGGGCGCGAGTGAAAAACTGTTTTTT
cdr3_aa: CASSLSGGASEKLFF
d_call: .
cdr3_length: 15
v_call: TRBV11-3
j_call: TRBJ1-4
clone_size: .

cdr3_nt: TGTGCCAGCAGTTACTCGATTGGATCGGGCGAGCAGTACTTC
cdr3_aa: CASSYSIGSGEQYF
d_call: .
cdr3_length: 14
v_call: TRBV6-5
j_call: TRBJ2-7
clone_size: .

cdr3_nt: TGTGCCATCCGTGTAATGGGACAGAGAGGCTATGGCTACACCTTC
cdr3_aa: CAIRVMGQRGYGYTF
d_call: TRBD1
cdr3_length: 15
v_call: TRBV6-5
j_call: TRBJ1-2
clone_size: .

cdr3_nt: TGTGCCAGCTCACCCGCCTACGTGGCAGAGACCCAGTACTTC
cdr3_aa: CASSPAYVAETQYF
d_call: .
cdr3_length: 14
v_call: TRBV18
j_call: TRBJ2-5
clone_size: .

cdr3_nt: TGTGCCAGCAGTTCGGACGGGAGACCTTACGAGCAGTACTTC
cdr3_aa: CASSSDGRPYEQYF
d_call: .
cdr3_length: 14
v_call: TRBV6-6
j_call: TRBJ2-7
clone_size: few

cdr3_nt: TGTGCCAGCAGCGTATACAGGGGAGATACGCAGTATTTT
cdr3_aa: CASSVYRGDTQYF
d_call: TRBD1
cdr3_length: 13
v_call: TRBV7-6
j_call: TRBJ2-3
clone_size: once

cdr3_nt: TGTGCCAGCGTTGGTCCCGGGACTAGCATCAGCTCCTACAATGAGCAGTTCTTC
cdr3_aa: CASVGPGTSISSYNEQFF
d_call: TRBD2
cdr3_length: 18
v_call: TRBV5-4
j_call: TRBJ2-1
clone_size: .

cdr3_nt: TGTGCCAGCGAGACATCACCGGATGGCTACACCTTC
cdr3_aa: CASETSPDGYTF
d_call: .
cdr3_length: 12
v_call: TRBV19
j_call: TRBJ1-2
clone_size: .

cdr3_nt: TGTGCCAGCAGCTCTAGCGGCGGGGAGACCCAGTACTTC
cdr3_aa: CASSSSGGETQYF
d_call: TRBD2
cdr3_length: 13
v_call: TRBV7-9
j_call: TRBJ2-5
clone_size: .

cdr3_nt: TGTGCCAGCAGGGTCAACAGGAACTATGGCTACACCTTC
cdr3_aa: CASRVNRNYGYTF
d_call: .
cdr3_length: 13
v_call: TRBV28
j_call: TRBJ1-2
clone_size: .

cdr3_nt: TGTGCCAGCAGCCCTAGCCCCTACGAGCAGTACTTC
cdr3_aa: CASSPSPYEQYF
d_call: .
cdr3_length: 12
v_call: TRBV7-2
j_call: TRBJ2-7
clone_size: .

cdr3_nt: TGCGCCAGCAGCCGGGACAAAACCGGGGAGCTGTTTTTT
cdr3_aa: CASSRDKTGELFF
d_call: .
cdr3_length: 13
v_call: TRBV5-1
j_call: TRBJ2-2
clone_size: .

cdr3_nt: TGTGCCAGCAGCCAAGGACAGGGTTCTGGCTACACCTTC
cdr3_aa: CASSQGQGSGYTF
d_call: TRBD1
cdr3_length: 13
v_call: TRBV14
j_call: TRBJ1-2
clone_size: .

cdr3_nt: TGTGCCAGCAGCCCAGGACAGAATCCCTACGAGCAGTACTTC
cdr3_aa: CASSPGQNPYEQYF
d_call: .
cdr3_length: 14
v_call: TRBV7-9
j_call: TRBJ2-7
clone_size: .

cdr3_nt: TGTGCCAGCTCACCACCAGGACTAGGGAATGAGCAGTTCTTC
cdr3_aa: CASSPPGLGNEQFF
d_call: TRBD2
cdr3_length: 14
v_call: TRBV18
j_call: TRBJ2-1
clone_size: .

cdr3_nt: TGTGCCAGCACTCAGACAGGGGTCGTAGATACGCAGTATTTT
cdr3_aa: CASTQTGVVDTQYF
d_call: TRBD1
cdr3_length: 14
v_call: TRBV6-1
j_call: TRBJ2-3
clone_size: .

cdr3_nt: TGTGCCAGCAGCTTGGCAGGGAAGGGCGGCTACACCTTC
cdr3_aa: CASSLAGKGGYTF
d_call: .
cdr3_length: 13
v_call: TRBV5-4
j_call: TRBJ1-2
clone_size: few

cdr3_nt: TGTGCCAGCAGCTTAGTTTTTGACAATGAGCAGTTCTTC
cdr3_aa: CASSLVFDNEQFF
d_call: .
cdr3_length: 13
v_call: TRBV7-2
j_call: TRBJ2-1
clone_size: .

cdr3_nt: TGTGCCAGCAGTCAACAGGGAACTTATGGCTCTGGGGCCAACGTCCTGACTTTC
cdr3_aa: CASSQQGTYGSGANVLTF
d_call: .
cdr3_length: 18
v_call: TRBV25-1
j_call: TRBJ2-6
clone_size: .

cdr3_nt: TGTGCCAGCAGTCCTCACCTAGCGGCGAACACAGATACGCAGTATTTT
cdr3_aa: CASSPHLAANTDTQYF
d_call: TRBD2
cdr3_length: 16
v_call: TRBV28
j_call: TRBJ2-3
clone_size: few

cdr3_nt: TGTGCCAGTTTACAGGGGGAGACCCAGTACTTC
cdr3_aa: CASLQGETQYF
d_call: TRBD1
cdr3_length: 11
v_call: TRBV9
j_call: TRBJ2-5
clone_size: few

cdr3_nt: TGCGCCAGCAGATTGGAGGGGGGACACAGCTACGAGCAGTACTTC
cdr3_aa: CASRLEGGHSYEQYF
d_call: .
cdr3_length: 15
v_call: TRBV5-1
j_call: TRBJ2-7
clone_size: once

cdr3_nt: TGTGCCAGCAGTACCCGCATGGGGGCTTACGAGCAGTACTTC
cdr3_aa: CASSTRMGAYEQYF
d_call: .
cdr3_length: 14
v_call: TRBV6-5
j_call: TRBJ2-7
clone_size: once

cdr3_nt: TGCGCCAGCAGCCCGATACAGGGAAGGAATTCACCCCTCCACTTT
cdr3_aa: CASSPIQGRNSPLHF
d_call: .
cdr3_length: 15
v_call: TRBV4-1
j_call: TRBJ1-6
clone_size: .

cdr3_nt: TGTGCCTGGAGTGGAGGAACAGGGAACACTGAAGCTTTCTTT
cdr3_aa: CAWSGGTGNTEAFF
d_call: .
cdr3_length: 14
v_call: TRBV30
j_call: TRBJ1-1
clone_size: .

cdr3_nt: TGTGCCAGCAGCCAAGGGGTACCCTCTAGAGATACGCAGTATTTT
cdr3_aa: CASSQGVPSRDTQYF
d_call: .
cdr3_length: 15
v_call: TRBV14
j_call: TRBJ2-3
clone_size: .

cdr3_nt: TGTGCCAGCAGCGGCAGGACGGCCTACGAGCAGTACTTC
cdr3_aa: CASSGRTAYEQYF
d_call: .
cdr3_length: 13
v_call: TRBV11-3
j_call: TRBJ2-7
clone_size: .

cdr3_nt: TGTGCCAGCAGGATCCCGGACAGTTGGGGGGAGCTGTTTTTT
cdr3_aa: CASRIPDSWGELFF
d_call: .
cdr3_length: 14
v_call: TRBV2
j_call: TRBJ2-2
clone_size: once

cdr3_nt: TGTGCCAGCAACACGAACGCCATCCGAACAGATACGCAGTATTTT
cdr3_aa: CASNTNAIRTDTQYF
d_call: .
cdr3_length: 15
v_call: TRBV11-2
j_call: TRBJ2-3
clone_size: .

cdr3_nt: TGTGCCAGCCCGTTTAGGGACCCCCGCTGGGGTCCTGGGGCCAACGTCCTGACTTTC
cdr3_aa: CASPFRDPRWGPGANVLTF
d_call: .
cdr3_length: 19
v_call: TRBV7-9
j_call: TRBJ2-6
clone_size: .

cdr3_nt: TGTGCCACCAGGGAGGGGCAGGGCTACACCTTC
cdr3_aa: CATREGQGYTF
d_call: .
cdr3_length: 11
v_call: TRBV10-3
j_call: TRBJ1-2
clone_size: .

cdr3_nt: TGTGCCAGCAGCCAAGAACTAAGGGCCGGGCATGGCTACACCTTC
cdr3_aa: CASSQELRAGHGYTF
d_call: .
cdr3_length: 15
v_call: TRBV5-4
j_call: TRBJ1-2
clone_size: .

cdr3_nt: TGTGCCAGCGGAGGGACAGGGGGATCCAATGAGCAGTTCTTC
cdr3_aa: CASGGTGGSNEQFF
d_call: TRBD1
cdr3_length: 14
v_call: TRBV6-5
j_call: TRBJ2-1
clone_size: .

cdr3_nt: TGTGCCAGCAGCTTAGCCGGGGGTGAGGAAAAACTGTTTTTT
cdr3_aa: CASSLAGGEEKLFF
d_call: .
cdr3_length: 14
v_call: TRBV7-9
j_call: TRBJ1-4
clone_size: .

cdr3_nt: TGCGCCAGCAGCCCCGGGACAGAATACTCCTACGAGCAGTACTTC
cdr3_aa: CASSPGTEYSYEQYF
d_call: TRBD1
cdr3_length: 15
v_call: TRBV4-1
j_call: TRBJ2-7
clone_size: .

cdr3_nt: TGTGCCAGCATTACCCGGGATGAAAAACTGTTTTTT
cdr3_aa: CASITRDEKLFF
d_call: .
cdr3_length: 12
v_call: TRBV6-1
j_call: TRBJ1-4
clone_size: once

cdr3_nt: TGCGCCAGCAGCCAAGAGTTGTACGGGGGCGGGCAGTACTTC
cdr3_aa: CASSQELYGGGQYF
d_call: .
cdr3_length: 14
v_call: TRBV4-3
j_call: TRBJ2-7
clone_size: .

cdr3_nt: TGCGCCAGCAGCTTGGAAATGGACAGATCCTATGGCTACACCTTC
cdr3_aa: CASSLEMDRSYGYTF
d_call: .
cdr3_length: 15
v_call: TRBV5-1
j_call: TRBJ1-2
clone_size: .

cdr3_nt: TGTGCCAGCAGCCAACTAGGCGAGCAGTACTTC
cdr3_aa: CASSQLGEQYF
d_call: .
cdr3_length: 11
v_call: TRBV7-2
j_call: TRBJ2-7
clone_size: few

cdr3_nt: TGTGCCAGCAGCTTATCTAGCGCCTCCCAAGAGACCCAGTACTTC
cdr3_aa: CASSLSSASQETQYF
d_call: .
cdr3_length: 15
v_call: TRBV5-8
j_call: TRBJ2-5
clone_size: .

cdr3_nt: TGTGCCAGCAGCGACCAAGAGACCCAGTACTTC
cdr3_aa: CASSDQETQYF
d_call: .
cdr3_length: 11
v_call: TRBV9
j_call: TRBJ2-5
clone_size: .

cdr3_nt: TGCGCCAGCAGCCCGGGACAGGGGGCGTGGAACATTCAGTACTTC
cdr3_aa: CASSPGQGAWNIQYF
d_call: TRBD1
cdr3_length: 15
v_call: TRBV5-1
j_call: TRBJ2-4
clone_size: .

cdr3_nt: TGTGCCAGCAGCTTAGTGGCTAGGCCCACCAATGAGCAGTTCTTC
cdr3_aa: CASSLVARPTNEQFF
d_call: .
cdr3_length: 15
v_call: TRBV7-2
j_call: TRBJ2-1
clone_size: .

cdr3_nt: TGTGCCAGTAGTCTGCGGGCAGATACGGGGACTGAAGCTTTCTTT
cdr3_aa: CASSLRADTGTEAFF
d_call: .
cdr3_length: 15
v_call: TRBV19
j_call: TRBJ1-1
clone_size: .

cdr3_nt: TGTGCCAGTAGTAGATACCGGGCCCGGGGCGGTCAGCCCCAGCATTTT
cdr3_aa: CASSRYRARGGQPQHF
d_call: .
cdr3_length: 16
v_call: TRBV19
j_call: TRBJ1-5
clone_size: .

cdr3_nt: TGTGCCAGCAGTGATCTCGGGGTAACCTACGAGCGGTACTTC
cdr3_aa: CASSDLGVTYERYF
d_call: .
cdr3_length: 14
v_call: TRBV25-1
j_call: TRBJ2-7
clone_size: .